This TCR beta chain was sequenced in a study of PD-1 blockade in classical Hodgkin lymphoma (dated by TCRdb to the early 2020s). The study in broad terms: Nivolumab dosing was 3 mg/kg intravenously every 2 weeks, continuing until either disease progression or unacceptable toxicity. The study used TCR beta sequencing and CyTOF to define a peripheral blood immune signature of response to PD-1 blockade in classical Hodgkin lymphoma.

Overall study outcomes, separate from this receptor: Trial patients with a complete response had baseline diversity similar to that of newly diagnosed patients, while partial responders and progressors had significantly lower diversity. Lower diversity was observed in patients in whom nivolumab was started less than 1 year after ASCT, and these patients were excluded from later analyses so that confounding by immune reconstitution would be avoided. By C4D1, a significant rise was seen in CD4+ TCR diversity but not in CD8+ TCR diversity (p=0.0027 vs p=0.16), and the rise was most apparent among complete responders (p=0.02). Baseline TCR diversity was reported to be lower in newly diagnosed patients than in healthy donors and to be lower still in relapsed/refractory patients. The study was restricted to a single clinical trial cohort, and the causes of repertoire differences, possibly disease activity or prior therapy, were left undefined.

Genomic DNA was extracted with the Qiagen DNeasy kit from unsorted PBMCs and from negatively selected CD4+ and CD8+ fractions. Amplification of TCR beta CDR3 regions was done by immunoSEQ multiplex PCR with primers that anneal to V and J segments. A synthetic immune receptor repertoire was used to minimize amplification bias, and any residual bias was removed computationally once sequencing was done. Per the original workflow: Repertoire diversity was quantified as the Shannon entropy index using custom Python scripts. Unsorted, CD4+ and CD8+ repertoires were analyzed separately, except in combined analyses where CD4+ and CD8+ sequences were merged in silico. A clone was considered expanded if an increase in frequency of at least 2-fold after treatment relative to C1D1 was found, and a pseudocount of 0.5 was applied to clones undetected at baseline. Clones with 0 or 1 copy at C1D1 were defined as singleton clones, while clones with 2 or more copies were defined as non-singleton clones. Clones expanded in unsorted samples were assigned a CD4+, CD8+ or unknown annotation through matching of protein sequences in sorted samples from the same patient. Diversity changes from C1D1 to C4D1 were tested in paired samples using Wilcoxon tests. This is the immuneACCESS table as TCRdb keeps it, with only in-frame sequences that have V and J called. A part of the clones is gone; compared with another copy, unresolved V genes explain less than half, and the rest is unexplained. D and trimming were read from the DNA, whereas the V and J calls and clone size are those reported in that table. This sample lists 55,000 to 80,000 clones; 85% to 95% were detected once. Jointly, the top ten make up roughly 8% of the sample.

The CDR3 goes from the cysteine to the phenylalanine over 14 residues. Only the CDR3 portion is preserved as DNA: 42 bases, with reading frame beginning at the first base. Looking up the germline V gene yields CDR1 SGDLS and CDR2 YYNGEE. Between the V and J ends, shortened by 2 bases and 6 bases respectively, the junction contains 13 bases. This sample's time point label indicates: cycle 1 day 1 (C1D1), immediately before nivolumab initiation. Every trial patient had relapsed after autologous stem cell transplantation, and cohorts A, B and C differed in prior brentuximab vedotin exposure. The trial cohort included 45 to 65 patients with relapsed/refractory classical Hodgkin lymphoma, and each patient had a best overall response of complete response, partial response or progressive disease. Single-agent nivolumab was administered to trial patients in the multi-cohort phase II CheckMate 205 trial. Best overall response was determined by an independent review committee according to the 2007 International Working Group response criteria. Trial PBMCs were collected just before the start of nivolumab (C1D1) and during therapy at cycle 2 day 1 and cycle 4 day 1. Peripheral blood was collected in 8 mL Vacutainer Cell Preparation Tubes, from which PBMCs were isolated by centrifugation and then cryopreserved.

Turning to this clone: Its binding antigen is unknown. There are no base qualities to consult, and no much larger clone falls within one base.

The TCR sequence derives from a human donor with classical Hodgkin lymphoma. Recombination joined TRBV9 with TRBJ2-3; the D gene is perhaps TRBD2, on 5 matching bases. The specimen was peripheral blood mononuclear cells (PBMCs), collected at baseline. CDR3 sequence: CASSVGIATDTQYF. The base sequence is TGTGCCAGCAGCGTCGGGATAGCAACTGATACGCAGTATTTT.